Listed here are 7 T cell receptor beta chains from one sample, sequenced in a study of blood T cell repertoires in COVID-19. Clones were sequenced by immunoSEQ multiplex PCR, and TCRdb holds only the in-frame ones, with some missing. The sample carries some 270,000 clones, more than 75% recorded once. The specimen was peripheral blood. The receptor source for this set is a woman aged 55-75 years who had recovered from COVID-19.

The genes are TRBV19 and TRBJ1-2; the D is unclear. This CDR3 is built from 16 residues. The germline CDR1 and CDR2 sequences are LNHDA and SQIVND (reference sequence). The ends were cut back, 3 bases at V and 5 bases at J, with 19 bases in the middle. The DNA of the CDR3 is TGTGCCAGTAGTATCAAGGCCACTCTTATAGCATATGGCTACACCTTC. Its translation: CASSIKATLIAYGYTF.

This sequence joins TRBV9 and TRBJ2-2, with D tentatively TRBD1 (6 bases). Trimming took 0 bases from V and 8 from J, leaving 14 bases between them. This CDR3 contains 15 residues. Germline V gene data show CDR1 as SGDLS and CDR2 as YYNGEE. For the CDR3, the DNA is TGTGCCAGCAGCGTAGTTACAGGGCCTGCTGGGGAGCTGTTTTTT. It codes for CASSVVTGPAGELFF. Supplemented by reference TRBV9 and TRBJ2-2, the full variable domain reads DSGVTQTPKHLITATGQRVTLRCSPRSGDLSVYWYQQSLDQGLQFLIQYYNGEERAKGNILERFSAQQFPDLHSELNLSSLELGDSALYFCASSVVTGPAGELFFGEGSRLTVL.

The chain carries TRBV19 and TRBJ1-1; 9 bases align to TRBD1. Looked up from germline, CDR1 is LNHDA and CDR2 is SQIVND (reference sequence). The V segment lost 3 bases and the J segment 4 bases; nucleotides outside the gene matches: 3. The CDR3 is 14 amino acids. CDR3 sequence (DNA): TGTGCCAGTAGTATCACAGGGGGCCGCACTGAAGCTTTCTTT. It specifies CASSITGGRTEAFF. Using reference TRBV19 and TRBJ1-1 for the parts outside the CDR3, the full variable domain is DGGITQSPKYLFRKEGQNVTLSCEQNLNHDAMYWYRQDPGQGLRLIYYSQIVNDFQKGDIAEGYSVSREKKESFPLTVTSAQKNPTAFYLCASSITGGRTEAFFGQGTRLTVV.

V usage is TRBV7-2 and J usage is TRBJ2-7; 8 bases agree with TRBD1. The CDR3 has 14 amino acids. Germline V gives CDR1 SGHTA, CDR2 FQGNSA. Trimming took 5 bases from V and 3 from J; bases not matched to a gene: 6. CDR3 DNA: TGTGCCAGCAGCCCGGACAGGGAGGTCTACGAGCAGTACTTC. It is translated as CASSPDREVYEQYF.

CDR3 amino acids: CASSPRGVSGGVGSYNEQFF. CDR3 DNA: TGTGCCAGCAGTCCCAGGGGGGTTAGCGGGGGAGTCGGCTCCTACAATGAGCAGTTCTTC. This rearrangement joins TRBV7-6 to TRBJ2-1; 9 bases agree with TRBD2. With 6 bases clipped from V and 0 bases from J, the junction kept 18 bases outside the gene matches. Germline CDR1 SGHVS, CDR2 FNYEAQ. This CDR3 spans 20 amino acids. Full variable domain (outside the CDR3, taken from reference TRBV7-6 and TRBJ2-1): GAGVSQSPRYKVTKRGQDVALRCDPISGHVSLYWYRQALGQGPEFLTYFNYEAQQDKSGLPNDRFSAERPEGSISTLTIQRTEQRDSAMYRCASSPRGVSGGVGSYNEQFFGPGTRLTVL.

This clone was seen once. This chain links TRBV18 with TRBJ2-7, with 14 bases fitting TRBD2. Germline V gene lookup returns CDR1 KGHSH and CDR2 LQKENI. V lost 3 bases to trimming and J lost 6 bases; unmatched junction nucleotides: 4. The CDR3 extends over 15 amino acids. The CDR3 is CASSPGTSGGPEQYF. CDR3 DNA: TGTGCCAGCTCACCGGGGACTAGCGGGGGACCCGAGCAGTACTTC.

The chain recombines TRBV5-1 with TRBJ2-1; D is unclear. Germline assignment: CDR1 SGHRS and CDR2 YFSETQ. The CDR3 has 14 residues. The ends were cut back, 0 bases at V and 2 bases at J, with 6 bases in the middle. CDR3 sequence: CASSLGQAYNEQFF. In nucleotides, the CDR3 is TGCGCCAGCAGCTTGGGTCAGGCCTACAATGAGCAGTTCTTC. Based on the CDR3 plus reference TRBV5-1 and TRBJ2-1, the full variable domain is KAGVTQTPRYLIKTRGQQVTLSCSPISGHRSVSWYQQTPGQGLQFLFEYFSETQRNKGNFPGRFSGRQFSNSRSEMNVSTLELGDSALYLCASSLGQAYNEQFFGPGTRLTVL.